This T cell receptor (beta chain) was observed in a study of blood T cells in healthy people across ages. Study summary: Using template switching, researchers captured about one barcoded beta molecule for each two T cells.

Germline lookup yields CDR1 SGHRS and CDR2 YFSETQ. Trimming pared 4 bases from V and 0 bases from J, leaving 9 bases between. The CDR3 consists of 14 residues. Next came a second PCR, run for about 6 to 11 cycles, which used a sample-barcoded 5' primer along with a J-beta primer mix. TCRdb fed the 5' RACE reads into MiXCR, producing one record per CDR3 protein. The table includes 750,000 to 950,000 distinct CDR3 sequences, roughly 25% detected once. This sample was shared with a second study, whose subject was T cells of mothers and their children. As reported in that work: Each donor was one of three healthy Caucasian mothers or one of their six children.

The chain carries TRBV5-1 and TRBJ2-3, with D perhaps matching TRBD2 (6 bases). Sequencing input: blood. The TCR comes from a boy between 10 and 17 years old in good health. DNA for the CDR3: TGCGCCAGCAGCGCCGGGACTAGCACAGATACGCAGTATTTT. Encoded protein: CASSAGTSTDTQYF.